This TCR beta chain was documented in a study of blood T cell repertoires in COVID-19. Participant age was roughly 18 to 90 years, and participants resided in about two dozen US areas. Participant-reported clinical history was the basis for cohort assignment. Donors of Cohort 3 who recovered were those that had two negative PCRs, clearance, or symptom resolution. The table lists this clone with a few counts. In the original analysis: The assay estimated nucleated cells by amplifying reference gene primers. Profiled with immunoSEQ multiplex PCR; TCRdb holds only in-frame clones, not every one. V and J calls and clone size are those listed in that table; D and trimming were worked out from the DNA. The table lists about 240,000 clones, around 88% of them singletons. Trimming pared 3 bases from V and 2 bases from J, leaving 14 bases between. CDR1 MDHEN and CDR2 SYDVKM come from the germline V gene. The CDR3 loop spans 15 amino acids.

The specimen was PBMCs or T cells enriched from blood (not recorded which). This sequence originates from a woman aged 30 to 39 who had recovered from COVID-19. This chain joins TRBV28 and TRBJ2-7; no definite D call. The CDR3 region has the DNA TGTGCCAGCAGTTTCCCCTTGTCGGTCGCCTACGAGCAGTACTTC. It specifies CASSFPLSVAYEQYF.